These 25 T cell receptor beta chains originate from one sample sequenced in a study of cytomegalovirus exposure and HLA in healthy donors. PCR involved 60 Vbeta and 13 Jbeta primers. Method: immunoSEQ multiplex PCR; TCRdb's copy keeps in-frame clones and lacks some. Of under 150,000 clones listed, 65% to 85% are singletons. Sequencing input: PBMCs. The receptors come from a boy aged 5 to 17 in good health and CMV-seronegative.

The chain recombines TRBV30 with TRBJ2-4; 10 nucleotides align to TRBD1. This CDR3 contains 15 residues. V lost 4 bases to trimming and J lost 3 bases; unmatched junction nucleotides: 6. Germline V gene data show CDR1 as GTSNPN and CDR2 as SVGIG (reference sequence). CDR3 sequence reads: CAWITRDRGKNIQYF. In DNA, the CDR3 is TGTGCCTGGATTACCCGGGACAGGGGCAAAAACATTCAGTACTTC.

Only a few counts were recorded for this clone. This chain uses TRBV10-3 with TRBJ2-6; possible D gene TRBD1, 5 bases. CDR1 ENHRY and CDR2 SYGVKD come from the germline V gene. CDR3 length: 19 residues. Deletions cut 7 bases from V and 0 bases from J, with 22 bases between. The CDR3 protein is CAIKSPTVGINSGANVLTF. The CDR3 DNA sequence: TGTGCCATCAAGTCACCGACAGTCGGTATTAACTCTGGGGCCAACGTCCTGACTTTC.

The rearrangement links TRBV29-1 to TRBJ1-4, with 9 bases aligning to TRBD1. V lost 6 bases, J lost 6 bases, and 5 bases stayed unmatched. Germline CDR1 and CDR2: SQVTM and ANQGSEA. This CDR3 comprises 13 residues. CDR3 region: CSVTGTGHEKLFF. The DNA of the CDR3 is TGCAGCGTGACCGGGACAGGGCATGAAAAACTGTTTTTT.

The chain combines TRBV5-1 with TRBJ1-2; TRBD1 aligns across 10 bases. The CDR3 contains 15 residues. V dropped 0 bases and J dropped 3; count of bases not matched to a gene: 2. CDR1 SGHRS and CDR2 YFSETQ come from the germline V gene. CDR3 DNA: TGCGCCAGCAGCTTGGGGACAGGGGGAGACTATGGCTACACCTTC. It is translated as CASSLGTGGDYGYTF. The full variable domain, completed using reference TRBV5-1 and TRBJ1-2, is KAGVTQTPRYLIKTRGQQVTLSCSPISGHRSVSWYQQTPGQGLQFLFEYFSETQRNKGNFPGRFSGRQFSNSRSEMNVSTLELGDSALYLCASSLGTGGDYGYTFGSGTRLTVV.

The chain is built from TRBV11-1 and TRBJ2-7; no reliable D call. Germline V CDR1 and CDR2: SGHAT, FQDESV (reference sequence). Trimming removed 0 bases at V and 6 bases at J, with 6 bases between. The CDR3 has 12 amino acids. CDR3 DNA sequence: TGTGCCAGCAGCTTAGCGGCCACCGAGCAGTACTTC. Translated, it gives CASSLAATEQYF.

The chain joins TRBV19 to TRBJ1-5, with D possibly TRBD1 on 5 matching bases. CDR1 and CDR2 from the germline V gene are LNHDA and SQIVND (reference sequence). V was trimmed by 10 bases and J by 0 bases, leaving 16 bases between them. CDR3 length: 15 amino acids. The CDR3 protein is CATSVLGGSNQPQHF. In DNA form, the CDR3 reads TGTGCCACTTCCGTTTTGGGGGGTAGCAATCAGCCCCAGCATTTT.

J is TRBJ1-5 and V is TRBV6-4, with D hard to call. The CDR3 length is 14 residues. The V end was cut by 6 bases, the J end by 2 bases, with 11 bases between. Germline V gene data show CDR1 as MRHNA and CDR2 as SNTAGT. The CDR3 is CASRREEGNQPQHF. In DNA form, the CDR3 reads TGTGCCAGCAGAAGGGAGGAAGGCAATCAGCCCCAGCATTTT.

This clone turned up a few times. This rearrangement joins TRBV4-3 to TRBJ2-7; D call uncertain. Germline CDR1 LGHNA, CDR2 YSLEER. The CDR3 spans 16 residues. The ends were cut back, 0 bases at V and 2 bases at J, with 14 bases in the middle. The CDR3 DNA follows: TGCGCCAGCAGCCAAGATACGAGCGTCGCCCCCTACGAGCAGTACTTC. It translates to CASSQDTSVAPYEQYF.

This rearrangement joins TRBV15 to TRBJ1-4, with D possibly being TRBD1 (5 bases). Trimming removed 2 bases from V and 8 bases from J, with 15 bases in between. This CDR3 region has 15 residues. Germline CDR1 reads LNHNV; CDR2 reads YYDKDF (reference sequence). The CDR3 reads CATSRSGGMGEKLFF. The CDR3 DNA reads TGTGCCACCAGCAGATCGGGGGGGATGGGGGAAAAACTGTTTTTT.

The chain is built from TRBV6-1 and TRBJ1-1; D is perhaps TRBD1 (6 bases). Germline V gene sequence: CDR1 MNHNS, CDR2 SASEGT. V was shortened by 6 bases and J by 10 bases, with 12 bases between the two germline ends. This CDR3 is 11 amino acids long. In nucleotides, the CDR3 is TGTGCCAGCAGCGTTACAGGGAGAGCTTTCTTT. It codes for CASSVTGRAFF.

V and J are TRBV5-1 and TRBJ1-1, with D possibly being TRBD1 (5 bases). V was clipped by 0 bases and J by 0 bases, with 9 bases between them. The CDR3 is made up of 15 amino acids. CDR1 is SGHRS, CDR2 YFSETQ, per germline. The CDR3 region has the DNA TGCGCCAGCAGCTTGGGACGGGGGATGAACACTGAAGCTTTCTTT. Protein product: CASSLGRGMNTEAFF.

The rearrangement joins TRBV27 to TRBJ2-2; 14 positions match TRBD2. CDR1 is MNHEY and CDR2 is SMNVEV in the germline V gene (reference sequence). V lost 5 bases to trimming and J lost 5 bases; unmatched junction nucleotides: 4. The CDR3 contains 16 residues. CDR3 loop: CASSPRLAGGTGELFF. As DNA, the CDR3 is TGTGCCAGCAGTCCGAGACTAGCGGGAGGGACCGGGGAGCTGTTTTTT.

The CDR3 spells CASSADRVTYEQYF. CDR3 DNA: TGTGCCAGCTCAGCCGACAGGGTCACCTACGAGCAGTACTTC. J is TRBJ2-7 and V is TRBV18, with TRBD1 identical over 7 bases. V dropped 5 bases and J dropped 2; count of bases not matched to a gene: 6. CDR3 length equals 14 residues. Germline lookup yields CDR1 KGHSH and CDR2 LQKENI.

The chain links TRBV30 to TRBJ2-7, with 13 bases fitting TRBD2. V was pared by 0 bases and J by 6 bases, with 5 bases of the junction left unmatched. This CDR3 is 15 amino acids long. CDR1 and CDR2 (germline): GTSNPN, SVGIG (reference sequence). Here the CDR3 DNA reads TGTGCCTGGAGTGTTGGACTAGCGGGAGATACCGAGCAGTACTTC. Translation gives CAWSVGLAGDTEQYF.

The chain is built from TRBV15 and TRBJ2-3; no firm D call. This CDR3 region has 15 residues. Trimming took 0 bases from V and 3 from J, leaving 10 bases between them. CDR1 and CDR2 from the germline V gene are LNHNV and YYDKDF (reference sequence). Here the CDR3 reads CATSREDTGTDTQYF. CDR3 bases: TGTGCCACCAGCAGAGAGGATACCGGGACAGATACGCAGTATTTT. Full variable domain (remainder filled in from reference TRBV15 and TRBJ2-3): DAMVIQNPRYQVTQFGKPVTLSCSQTLNHNVMYWYQQKSSQAPKLLFHYYDKDFNNEADTPDNFQSRRPNTSFCFLDIRSPGLGDTAMYLCATSREDTGTDTQYFGPGTRLTVL.

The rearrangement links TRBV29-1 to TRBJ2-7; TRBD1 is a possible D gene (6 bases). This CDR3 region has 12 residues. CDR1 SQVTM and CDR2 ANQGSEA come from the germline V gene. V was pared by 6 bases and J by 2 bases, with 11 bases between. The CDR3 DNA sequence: TGCAGCGTGCGGTGGGGGCCCTACGAGCAGTACTTC. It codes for CSVRWGPYEQYF.

As DNA, the CDR3 is TGTGCCAGCAGCACGACAGCTAACACTGAAGCTTTCTTT. This codes for CASSTTANTEAFF. V is TRBV7-9 and J is TRBJ1-1; D possibly corresponds to TRBD1 (5 bases). This CDR3 spans 13 amino acids. From germline, CDR1 is SEHNR and CDR2 FQNEAQ (reference sequence). Trimming took off 5 bases at V and 2 bases at J, with 9 bases between the two ends.

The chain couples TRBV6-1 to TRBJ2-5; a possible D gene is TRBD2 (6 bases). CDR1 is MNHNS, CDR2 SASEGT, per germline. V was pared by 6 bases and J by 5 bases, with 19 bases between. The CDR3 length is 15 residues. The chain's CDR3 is CASRVYGGGEETQYF. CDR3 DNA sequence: TGTGCCAGCAGAGTCTATGGGGGAGGCGAGGAGACCCAGTACTTC.

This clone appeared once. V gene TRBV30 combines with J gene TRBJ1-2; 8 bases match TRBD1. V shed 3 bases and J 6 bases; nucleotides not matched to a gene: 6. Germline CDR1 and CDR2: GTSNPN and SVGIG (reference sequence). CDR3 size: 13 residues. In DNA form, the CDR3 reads TGTGCCTGGAGCGACAGGGGTGGAGATGGCTACACCTTC. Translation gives CAWSDRGGDGYTF.

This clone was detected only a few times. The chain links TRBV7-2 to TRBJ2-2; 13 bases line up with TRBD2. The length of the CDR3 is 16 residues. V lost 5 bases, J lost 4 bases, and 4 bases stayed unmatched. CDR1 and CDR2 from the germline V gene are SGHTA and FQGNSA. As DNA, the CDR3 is TGTGCCAGCAGCAAGACTAGCGGGAGGATCACCGGGGAGCTGTTTTTT. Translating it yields CASSKTSGRITGELFF.

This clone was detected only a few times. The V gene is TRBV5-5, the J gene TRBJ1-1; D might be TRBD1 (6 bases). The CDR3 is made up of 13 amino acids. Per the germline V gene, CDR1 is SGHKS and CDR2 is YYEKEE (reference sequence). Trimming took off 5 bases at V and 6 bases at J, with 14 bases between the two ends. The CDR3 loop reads CASSLQGTPEAFF. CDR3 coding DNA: TGTGCCAGCAGTCTACAGGGTACCCCTGAAGCTTTCTTT.

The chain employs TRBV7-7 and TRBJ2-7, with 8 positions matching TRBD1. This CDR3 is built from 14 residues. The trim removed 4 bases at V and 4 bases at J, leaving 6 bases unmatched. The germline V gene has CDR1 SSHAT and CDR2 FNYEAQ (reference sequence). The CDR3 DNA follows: TGTGCCAGCAGCTCCGGGACAGGACCATACGAGCAGTACTTC. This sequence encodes CASSSGTGPYEQYF. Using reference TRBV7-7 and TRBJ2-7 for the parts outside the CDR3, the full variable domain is GAGVSQSPRYKVTKRGQDVTLRCDPISSHATLYWYQQALGQGPEFLTYFNYEAQPDKSGLPSDRFSAERPEGSISTLTIQRTEQRDSAMYRCASSSGTGPYEQYFGPGTRLTVT.

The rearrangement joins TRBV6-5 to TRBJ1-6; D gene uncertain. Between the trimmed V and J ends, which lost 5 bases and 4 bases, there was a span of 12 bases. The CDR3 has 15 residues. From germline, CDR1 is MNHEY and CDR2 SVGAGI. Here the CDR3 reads CASSGSRGYNSPLHF. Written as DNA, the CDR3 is TGTGCCAGCAGTGGGAGCCGGGGATATAATTCACCCCTCCACTTT.

The CDR3 region is CASSLWLAGGGYNEQFF. The DNA for the CDR3 is TGTGCCAGCAGCTTATGGCTAGCGGGAGGTGGCTACAATGAGCAGTTCTTC. V gene TRBV7-8 combines with J gene TRBJ2-1; 11 bases align to TRBD2. The CDR3 contains 17 residues. Germline values: CDR1 SGHVS, CDR2 FQNEAQ. J lost 3 bases, V lost 2 bases, and 6 bases had no gene match.

As DNA, the CDR3 is TGCGCCAGCAGCCAAGATGGGCGTCGCAATCAGCCCCAGCATTTT. It yields the protein CASSQDGRRNQPQHF. The V gene is TRBV4-1, the J gene TRBJ1-5, with D hard to call. V was cut by 0 bases and J by 2 bases, with 8 bases left in between. The length of the CDR3 is 15 residues. Germline CDR1 MGHRA, CDR2 YSYEKL.